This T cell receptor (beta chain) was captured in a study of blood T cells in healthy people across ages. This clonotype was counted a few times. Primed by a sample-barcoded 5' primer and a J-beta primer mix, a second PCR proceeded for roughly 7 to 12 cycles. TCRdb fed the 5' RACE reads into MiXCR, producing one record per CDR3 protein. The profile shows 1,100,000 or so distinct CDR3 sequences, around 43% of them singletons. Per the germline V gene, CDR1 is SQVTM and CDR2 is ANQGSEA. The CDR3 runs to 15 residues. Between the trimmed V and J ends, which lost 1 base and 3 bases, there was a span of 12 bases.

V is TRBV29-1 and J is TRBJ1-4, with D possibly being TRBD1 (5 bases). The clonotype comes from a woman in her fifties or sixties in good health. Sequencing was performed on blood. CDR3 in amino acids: CSVEGGGAANEKLFF. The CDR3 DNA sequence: TGCAGCGTTGAAGGTGGGGGAGCGGCTAATGAAAAACTGTTTTTT.